This TCR beta chain is from a study of blood T cell repertoires in COVID-19. Data came from immunoSEQ multiplex PCR; TCRdb stores just in-frame clones and leaves some out. The sample gives around 310,000 clones, around 89% of which show up once; approximately 12% is in the top ten. The sequence was obtained from a woman aged 55-70 years with acute or convalescent COVID-19. Sequencing was performed on peripheral blood.

The DNA of the CDR3 is TGTGCCAGCAGTGCCTACTTAGCGGGGGATACAAATGAGCAGTTCTTC. Its translation is CASSAYLAGDTNEQFF. The rearrangement links TRBV28 to TRBJ2-1; TRBD2 aligns across 9 bases. Per the germline V gene, CDR1 is MDHEN and CDR2 is SYDVKM. CDR3 length: 16 amino acids. V shed 5 bases and J 7 bases; nucleotides not matched to a gene: 12.